The 18 T cell receptor beta chains below were found in one sample sequenced in a study of shared clonotypes between healthy human individuals. TCRdb's copy holds only in-frame clones and misses some; the assay was immunoSEQ multiplex PCR. The sample carries about 2.1 million clones, roughly 91% recorded once. The naive CD8 subset, CD45RO-negative cells positively selected for CCR7, excluded terminally differentiated effector memory CD45RA+ cells. The specimen sequenced was naive CD8+ T cells from PBMCs. All receptors come from a man aged 18-30 years in good health. Some clones in this sample may be carry-over from other donors' samples.

This clone was seen once. This chain uses TRBV12-5 with TRBJ2-3; possibly TRBD2 for D (5 bases). The germline CDR1 and CDR2 sequences are LGHNT and FRNRAP. The CDR3 consists of 18 residues. V was clipped by 2 bases and J by 6 bases, with 24 bases between them. CDR3 region: CASGLSPMREREPDTQYF. CDR3 DNA: TGTGCTAGTGGTTTGTCCCCTATGAGGGAGAGGGAACCTGATACGCAGTATTTT. The full variable domain, rest sourced from reference TRBV12-5 and TRBJ2-3, is DARVTQTPRHKVTEMGQEVTMRCQPILGHNTVFWYRQTMMQGLELLAYFRNRAPLDDSGMPKDRFSAEMPDATLATLKIQPSEPRDSAVYFCASGLSPMREREPDTQYFGPGTRLTVL.

The genes are TRBV5-6 and TRBJ2-2; 8 bases map to TRBD1. Germline values: CDR1 SGHDT, CDR2 YYEEEE. The CDR3 sequence is 15 residues long. Unmatched junction bases numbered 6, after V lost 4 bases and J lost 4 bases. The CDR3 nucleotides are TGTGCCAGCAGCCCCCAGGGGGCGGGCACCGGGGAGCTGTTTTTT. Translated: CASSPQGAGTGELFF.

The CDR3 region is CASSRWRGNTEAFF. The CDR3 coding sequence is TGTGCCAGCAGCCGGTGGCGTGGGAACACTGAAGCTTTCTTT. This rearrangement joins TRBV28 to TRBJ1-1; D is unresolved. Germline V gene lookup returns CDR1 MDHEN and CDR2 SYDVKM. V was pared by 6 bases and J by 1 base, with 12 bases between. This CDR3 region has 14 residues.

The CDR3 reads CASSRDGSEQYF. In DNA form, the CDR3 reads TGTGCCAGCAGCAGGGACGGCAGCGAGCAGTACTTC. The chain joins TRBV27 to TRBJ2-7; D is perhaps TRBD1 or TRBD2 (5 bases each). This CDR3 contains 12 residues. Germline V gene sequence: CDR1 MNHEY, CDR2 SMNVEV (reference sequence). V shed 6 bases and J shed 6 bases, with 12 bases lying between them.

The chain has TRBV6-1 and TRBJ1-1; 8 nucleotides agree with TRBD1. V was pared by 2 bases and J by 0 bases, with 5 bases of the junction left unmatched. CDR1 MNHNS and CDR2 SASEGT come from the germline V gene. The CDR3 runs to 16 residues. DNA for the CDR3: TGTGCCAGCAGTGAAACCAGGGGGCGCATGAACACTGAAGCTTTCTTT. Amino acids: CASSETRGRMNTEAFF.

The V gene is TRBV7-9, the J gene TRBJ1-3; D gene uncertain. The CDR3 consists of 12 residues. Trimming took 5 bases from V and 7 from J, leaving 9 bases between them. CDR1 and CDR2 from the germline V gene are SEHNR and FQNEAQ (reference sequence). The CDR3 region is CASSVGPNTIYF. In DNA, the CDR3 is TGTGCCAGCAGCGTTGGTCCCAACACCATATATTTT.

This clone was seen only a few times. The chain combines TRBV7-9 with TRBJ1-4; D is unclear. V was cut by 5 bases and J by 7 bases, with 14 bases left in between. The germline V gene encodes CDR1 SEHNR and CDR2 FQNEAQ (reference sequence). The CDR3 length is 14 residues. The CDR3 loop is CASSALGSGEKLFF. Written as DNA, the CDR3 is TGTGCCAGCAGCGCACTCGGATCCGGTGAAAAACTGTTTTTT.

The J gene is TRBJ2-3, the V gene TRBV29-1, with D maybe TRBD1 (7 bases). Trimming cost V 7 bases and J 2 bases, with 13 bases left between them. The CDR3 is made up of 13 amino acids. Germline-derived CDR1 and CDR2 are SQVTM and ANQGSEA. The CDR3 loop reads CSGRGTDTDTQYF. CDR3 nucleotides: TGCAGCGGGAGGGGGACAGACACAGATACGCAGTATTTT.

This clone was counted a single time. J is TRBJ2-3 and V is TRBV9; no reliable D call. V was clipped by 0 bases and J by 6 bases, with 5 bases between them. The CDR3 has 12 amino acids. Germline CDR1 and CDR2: SGDLS and YYNGEE. CDR3 sequence reads: CASSVGMDTQYF. The DNA for the CDR3 is TGTGCCAGCAGCGTAGGAATGGATACGCAGTATTTT. Using reference TRBV9 and TRBJ2-3 for the parts outside the CDR3, the full variable domain is DSGVTQTPKHLITATGQRVTLRCSPRSGDLSVYWYQQSLDQGLQFLIQYYNGEERAKGNILERFSAQQFPDLHSELNLSSLELGDSALYFCASSVGMDTQYFGPGTRLTVL.

V usage is TRBV6-5 and J usage is TRBJ2-7; D is tentatively TRBD1 or TRBD2 (5 bases each). Per germline, CDR1 MNHEY and CDR2 SVGAGI. This CDR3 region has 13 residues. V was pared by 2 bases and J by 5 bases, with 10 bases between. The CDR3 DNA sequence: TGTGCCAGCAGTTACGGGGGACGCAACGAGCAGTACTTC. Protein product: CASSYGGRNEQYF.

The V and J genes are TRBV7-3 and TRBJ2-2, with D uncertain. The CDR3 is made up of 13 amino acids. V dropped 2 bases and J dropped 6 bases, with 7 bases sitting between them. CDR1 is SGHTA, CDR2 FQGTGA, per germline. CDR3: CASSLGFAGELFF. As DNA, the CDR3 is TGTGCCAGCAGCTTAGGGTTTGCCGGGGAGCTGTTTTTT.

CDR3 in DNA: TGTGCCAGCAGCCGGGGGACAGCTTTCTCTGGAAACACCATATATTTT. Translation gives CASSRGTAFSGNTIYF. This chain joins TRBV7-8 and TRBJ1-3; 7 positions agree with TRBD1. Trimming at V came to 5 bases and at J to 0 bases, leaving 7 bases not matched to a gene. The CDR3 is 16 residues long. Germline V lookup: CDR1 SGHVS, CDR2 FQNEAQ.

This clone occurred a few times. Other DNA sequences in this sample translate to the same CDR3. This chain joins TRBV9 and TRBJ2-3; 8 bases map to TRBD2. Germline-derived CDR1 and CDR2 are SGDLS and YYNGEE. Germline trimming cut 0 bases from V and 0 bases from J; bases unmatched to any gene: 0. CDR3 size: 15 residues. The CDR3 is CASSVAGGSTDTQYF. CDR3 coding DNA: TGTGCCAGCAGCGTAGCGGGAGGGAGCACAGATACGCAGTATTTT.

This chain links TRBV19 with TRBJ2-7, with D possibly matching TRBD2 (7 bases). The V gene's germline CDR1 is LNHDA and CDR2 SQIVND (reference sequence). The length of the CDR3 is 16 residues. V gave up 3 bases and J gave up 0 bases, with 15 bases separating them. In DNA form, the CDR3 reads TGTGCCAGTAGTATGAACGCAGGGGAGGGCTCCTACGAGCAGTACTTC. It is translated as CASSMNAGEGSYEQYF.

This clone was counted once. The chain employs TRBV10-2 and TRBJ1-1; no clear D. Trimming removed 6 bases at V and 3 bases at J, with 17 bases between. Germline values: CDR1 WSHSY, CDR2 SAAADI. This CDR3 spans 15 amino acids. CDR3 sequence: CASRGRDGVYTEAFF. CDR3 nucleotide sequence: TGCGCCAGCAGGGGAAGGGATGGGGTTTACACTGAAGCTTTCTTT.

In the case of this clone: Other nucleotide sequences in the sample specify the same CDR3. The rearrangement joins TRBV19 to TRBJ2-5; D gene ambiguous. The CDR3 is made up of 14 amino acids. V was pared by 2 bases and J by 1 base, with 8 bases between. In germline, CDR1 is LNHDA, CDR2 SQIVND (reference sequence). CDR3: CASSIRAVQETQYF. In nucleotides, the CDR3 is TGTGCCAGTAGTATAAGGGCGGTCCAAGAGACCCAGTACTTC. Together with reference TRBV19 and TRBJ2-5, the CDR3 gives the full variable domain: DGGITQSPKYLFRKEGQNVTLSCEQNLNHDAMYWYRQDPGQGLRLIYYSQIVNDFQKGDIAEGYSVSREKKESFPLTVTSAQKNPTAFYLCASSIRAVQETQYFGPGTRLLVL.

The genes are TRBV19 and TRBJ2-2; maybe TRBD2 (6 bases). Germline values: CDR1 LNHDA, CDR2 SQIVND (reference sequence). The CDR3 extends over 15 amino acids. V was trimmed by 5 bases and J by 1 base, leaving 11 bases between them. The CDR3 region has the DNA TGTGCCAGTAGTTGGAGGGACGGGAACACCGGGGAGCTGTTTTTT. Its protein is CASSWRDGNTGELFF.

The chain employs TRBV6-5 and TRBJ1-2; D possibly corresponds to TRBD1 (5 bases). Germline-derived CDR1 and CDR2 are MNHEY and SVGAGI. Trimming removed 7 bases at V and 0 bases at J, with 15 bases between. The CDR3 runs 15 residues. The CDR3 DNA follows: TGTGCCAGCATCGGGGGGTCCTTAGCTAACTATGGCTACACCTTC. Protein: CASIGGSLANYGYTF.